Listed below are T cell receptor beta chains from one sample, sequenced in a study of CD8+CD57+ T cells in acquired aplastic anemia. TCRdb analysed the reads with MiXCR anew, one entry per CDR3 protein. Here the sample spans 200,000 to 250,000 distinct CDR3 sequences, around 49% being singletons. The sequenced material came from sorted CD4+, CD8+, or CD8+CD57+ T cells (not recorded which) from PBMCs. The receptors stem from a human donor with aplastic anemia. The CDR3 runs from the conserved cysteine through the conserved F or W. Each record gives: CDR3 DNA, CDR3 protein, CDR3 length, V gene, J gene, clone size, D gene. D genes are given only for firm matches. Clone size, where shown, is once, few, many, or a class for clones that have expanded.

CDR3 DNA: TGTGCCATCAGTGAGATGAGTGGGGGAATCTACGAGCAGTACTTC
CDR3 protein: CAISEMSGGIYEQYF
CDR3 length: 15
V gene: TRBV10-3
J gene: TRBJ2-7
clone size: few
D gene: -

CDR3 DNA: TGTGCCAGCAGTGGGGACAGGGATAATTCACCCCTCCACTTT
CDR3 protein: CASSGDRDNSPLHF
CDR3 length: 14
V gene: TRBV10-3
J gene: TRBJ1-6
clone size: -
D gene: TRBD1

CDR3 DNA: TGTGCCAGCAGCGCCACTAGTAAAGAGACCCAGTACTTC
CDR3 protein: CASSATSKETQYF
CDR3 length: 13
V gene: TRBV9
J gene: TRBJ2-5
clone size: -
D gene: -

CDR3 DNA: TGTGCCAGCAGCCTCCGGGACAGGATCAATCAGCCCCAGCATTTT
CDR3 protein: CASSLRDRINQPQHF
CDR3 length: 15
V gene: TRBV7-9
J gene: TRBJ1-5
clone size: once
D gene: TRBD1

CDR3 DNA: TGTGCCAGCAGCTCACAACCGAATCAGCCCCAGCATTTT
CDR3 protein: CASSSQPNQPQHF
CDR3 length: 13
V gene: TRBV4-2
J gene: TRBJ1-5
clone size: once
D gene: -

CDR3 DNA: TGTGCCAGCCGTTGTTGGTTGGGTAGCCACACCATATATTTT
CDR3 protein: CASRCWLGSHTIYF
CDR3 length: 14
V gene: TRBV25-1
J gene: TRBJ1-3
clone size: -
D gene: -

CDR3 DNA: TGTGCCAGCAGCTTAGAGGTCGGGGGGGCCAGTGGATATACGCAGTATTTT
CDR3 protein: CASSLEVGGASGYTQYF
CDR3 length: 17
V gene: TRBV7-9
J gene: TRBJ2-3
clone size: many
D gene: TRBD2

CDR3 DNA: TGTGCCAGTCAACCGGTGGGCTATGGCTACACCTTC
CDR3 protein: CASQPVGYGYTF
CDR3 length: 12
V gene: TRBV12-3/TRBV12-4
J gene: TRBJ1-2
clone size: once
D gene: -

CDR3 DNA: TGTGCCAGCAGTTGGCAGGTGGAGGAAAAACTGTTTTTT
CDR3 protein: CASSWQVEEKLFF
CDR3 length: 13
V gene: TRBV2
J gene: TRBJ1-4
clone size: many
D gene: -

CDR3 DNA: TGCAGCGTCGATATAGGCACAGATACGCAGTATTTT
CDR3 protein: CSVDIGTDTQYF
CDR3 length: 12
V gene: TRBV29-1
J gene: TRBJ2-3
clone size: many
D gene: -

CDR3 DNA: TGTGCCAGTAGTTTTGAGGGATCTGAAGCTTTCTTT
CDR3 protein: CASSFEGSEAFF
CDR3 length: 12
V gene: TRBV19
J gene: TRBJ1-1
clone size: -
D gene: -

CDR3 DNA: TGTGCCAGTAGTCTGTGGACAGGGTCGACCTACGAGCAGTACTTC
CDR3 protein: CASSLWTGSTYEQYF
CDR3 length: 15
V gene: TRBV19
J gene: TRBJ2-7
clone size: many
D gene: TRBD1

CDR3 DNA: TGCGCCAGCAGCTCTGGGGGCGGGGACTACAATGAGCAGTTCTTC
CDR3 protein: CASSSGGGDYNEQFF
CDR3 length: 15
V gene: TRBV5-1
J gene: TRBJ2-1
clone size: many
D gene: -

CDR3 DNA: TGTGCCAGCAGCTTAGCCGACAGAGCATACGAGCAGTACTTC
CDR3 protein: CASSLADRAYEQYF
CDR3 length: 14
V gene: TRBV7-2
J gene: TRBJ2-7
clone size: -
D gene: -

CDR3 DNA: TGTGCCACCGCTGGGATCGACTATGGCTACACCTTC
CDR3 protein: CATAGIDYGYTF
CDR3 length: 12
V gene: TRBV2
J gene: TRBJ1-2
clone size: -
D gene: -

CDR3 DNA: TGTGCCAGCAGCTCGAACAGGGGGCCCCTCCACTTT
CDR3 protein: CASSSNRGPLHF
CDR3 length: 12
V gene: TRBV5-5
J gene: TRBJ1-6
clone size: many
D gene: TRBD1

CDR3 DNA: TGCAGTGCCCATCCCCCCCCGGTAGGTGACAATGAGCAGTTCTTC
CDR3 protein: CSAHPPPVGDNEQFF
CDR3 length: 15
V gene: TRBV20-1
J gene: TRBJ2-1
clone size: many
D gene: -

CDR3 DNA: TGCGCCAGCAGTGAGAGCCTCATTATGCTCAACACTGAAGCTTTCTTT
CDR3 protein: CASSESLIMLNTEAFF
CDR3 length: 16
V gene: TRBV10-1
J gene: TRBJ1-1
clone size: -
D gene: -

CDR3 DNA: TGTGCCAGCAGTCAATCGACAGACCAAGAGACCCAGTACTTC
CDR3 protein: CASSQSTDQETQYF
CDR3 length: 14
V gene: TRBV7-2
J gene: TRBJ2-5
clone size: -
D gene: -

CDR3 DNA: TGCAGTGCCTTGACTAGACCGAACACCGGGGAGCTGTTTTTT
CDR3 protein: CSALTRPNTGELFF
CDR3 length: 14
V gene: TRBV20-1
J gene: TRBJ2-2
clone size: -
D gene: -

CDR3 DNA: TGCAGTGCTGATGGCGAGACTGAAGCTTTCTTT
CDR3 protein: CSADGETEAFF
CDR3 length: 11
V gene: TRBV20-1
J gene: TRBJ1-1
clone size: many
D gene: -

CDR3 DNA: TGTGCCAGCCAGAGGACTAGCGGGGGGGGTGGAGAGACCCAGTACTTC
CDR3 protein: CASQRTSGGGGETQYF
CDR3 length: 16
V gene: TRBV19
J gene: TRBJ2-5
clone size: -
D gene: TRBD2

CDR3 DNA: TGTGCCGCCTCCGTAGGGGGATCGGGCACCGGGGAGCTGTTTTTT
CDR3 protein: CAASVGGSGTGELFF
CDR3 length: 15
V gene: TRBV30
J gene: TRBJ2-2
clone size: -
D gene: -

CDR3 DNA: TGTGCCAGCAGTGAGGACAGGTACGAGCAGTACTTC
CDR3 protein: CASSEDRYEQYF
CDR3 length: 12
V gene: TRBV12-5
J gene: TRBJ2-7
clone size: few
D gene: TRBD1

CDR3 DNA: TGTGCCAGCAGCTTAGCCCCCGGAGATACGCAGTATTTT
CDR3 protein: CASSLAPGDTQYF
CDR3 length: 13
V gene: TRBV7-6
J gene: TRBJ2-3
clone size: -
D gene: -

CDR3 DNA: TGCAGTGCTTACGGGGCGGGAGGGGACAATGAGCAGTTCTTC
CDR3 protein: CSAYGAGGDNEQFF
CDR3 length: 14
V gene: TRBV20-1
J gene: TRBJ2-1
clone size: -
D gene: TRBD2

CDR3 DNA: TGTGCCAGCAGTCCAATACAGATTTCCAGGAACACTGAAGCTTTCTTT
CDR3 protein: CASSPIQISRNTEAFF
CDR3 length: 16
V gene: TRBV12-3/TRBV12-4
J gene: TRBJ1-1
clone size: many
D gene: -

CDR3 DNA: TGTGCCAGCTCACCGGGGGGTCAGCCCCAGCATTTT
CDR3 protein: CASSPGGQPQHF
CDR3 length: 12
V gene: TRBV2
J gene: TRBJ1-5
clone size: many
D gene: -

CDR3 DNA: TGTGCCAGCAGCTTGGGTCTGTCCCAAGAGACCCAGTACTTC
CDR3 protein: CASSLGLSQETQYF
CDR3 length: 14
V gene: TRBV5-8
J gene: TRBJ2-5
clone size: -
D gene: -

CDR3 DNA: TGCAGTGCTTGGGTCCGGAACACTGAAGCTTTCTTT
CDR3 protein: CSAWVRNTEAFF
CDR3 length: 12
V gene: TRBV20-1
J gene: TRBJ1-1
clone size: few
D gene: -

CDR3 DNA: TGCGCCAGCAGCCAAGATTTCGAGGCGATCACGAACACCGGGGAGCTGTTTTTT
CDR3 protein: CASSQDFEAITNTGELFF
CDR3 length: 18
V gene: TRBV4-1
J gene: TRBJ2-2
clone size: -
D gene: -

CDR3 DNA: TGCGCCAGCAGCGGTGGGACAGGGGGCAAGGAGACCCAGTACTTC
CDR3 protein: CASSGGTGGKETQYF
CDR3 length: 15
V gene: TRBV5-1
J gene: TRBJ2-5
clone size: -
D gene: TRBD1

CDR3 DNA: TGTGCCAGCAGGTACAGCGAAAATTCACCCCTCCACTTT
CDR3 protein: CASRYSENSPLHF
CDR3 length: 13
V gene: TRBV2
J gene: TRBJ1-6
clone size: -
D gene: -

CDR3 DNA: TGTGCCAGCAGCCAAAGGAGACTAGCGGGGGCTCACGAGCAGTACTTC
CDR3 protein: CASSQRRLAGAHEQYF
CDR3 length: 16
V gene: TRBV4-2
J gene: TRBJ2-7
clone size: many
D gene: TRBD2

CDR3 DNA: TGTGCCAGCACCAACCTTGGGGCGCTTGAAGCTTTCTTT
CDR3 protein: CASTNLGALEAFF
CDR3 length: 13
V gene: TRBV11-2
J gene: TRBJ1-1
clone size: once
D gene: -